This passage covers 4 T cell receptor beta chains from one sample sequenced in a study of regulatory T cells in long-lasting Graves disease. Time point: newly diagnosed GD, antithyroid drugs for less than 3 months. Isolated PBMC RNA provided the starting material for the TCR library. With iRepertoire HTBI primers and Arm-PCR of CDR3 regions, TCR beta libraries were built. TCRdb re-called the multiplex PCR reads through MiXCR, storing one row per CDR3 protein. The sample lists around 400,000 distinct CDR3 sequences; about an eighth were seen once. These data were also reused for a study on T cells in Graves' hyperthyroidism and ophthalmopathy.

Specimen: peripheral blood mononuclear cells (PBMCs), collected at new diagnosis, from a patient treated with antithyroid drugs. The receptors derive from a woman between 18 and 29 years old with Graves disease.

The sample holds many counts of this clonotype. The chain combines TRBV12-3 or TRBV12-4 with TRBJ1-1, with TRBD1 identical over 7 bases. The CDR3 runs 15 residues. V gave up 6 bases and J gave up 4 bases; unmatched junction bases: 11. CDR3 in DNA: TGTGCCAGCAGGACAGGGACCCGATTCACCACTGAAGCTTTCTTT. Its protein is CASRTGTRFTTEAFF.

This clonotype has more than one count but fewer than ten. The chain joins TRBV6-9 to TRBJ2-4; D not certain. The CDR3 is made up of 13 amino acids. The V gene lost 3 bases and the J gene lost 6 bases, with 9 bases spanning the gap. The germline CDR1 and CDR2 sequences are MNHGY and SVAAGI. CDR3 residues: CASSYDPANIQYF. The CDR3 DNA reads TGTGCCAGCAGTTACGACCCTGCAAACATTCAGTACTTC.

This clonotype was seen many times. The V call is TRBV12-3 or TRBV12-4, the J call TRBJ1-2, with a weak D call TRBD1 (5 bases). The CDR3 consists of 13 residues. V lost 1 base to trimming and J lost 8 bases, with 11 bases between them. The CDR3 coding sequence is TGTGCCAGCAGTTTAGTGTCCGGGGGAGGCTACACCTTC. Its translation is CASSLVSGGGYTF.

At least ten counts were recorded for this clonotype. The CDR3 spells CASSPDRVHANYGYTF. In DNA, the CDR3 is TGTGCCAGCAGCCCGGACCGAGTACACGCTAACTATGGCTACACCTTC. The chain couples TRBV3-1 to TRBJ1-2; no reliable D call. Trimming pared 4 bases from V and 0 bases from J, leaving 15 bases between. The CDR3 has 16 residues. In germline, CDR1 is LGHDT, CDR2 YNNKEL (reference sequence).